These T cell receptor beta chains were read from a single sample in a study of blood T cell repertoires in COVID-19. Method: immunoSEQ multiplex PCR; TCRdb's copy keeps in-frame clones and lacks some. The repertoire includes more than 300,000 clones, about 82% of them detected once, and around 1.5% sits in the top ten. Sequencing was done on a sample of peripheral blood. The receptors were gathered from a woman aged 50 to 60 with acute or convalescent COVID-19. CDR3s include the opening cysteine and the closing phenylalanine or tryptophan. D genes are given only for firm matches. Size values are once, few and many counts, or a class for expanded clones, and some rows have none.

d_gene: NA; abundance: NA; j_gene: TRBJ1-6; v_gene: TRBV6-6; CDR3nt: TGTGCCAGCACCCAGAGGCAGAATTCACCCCTCCACTTT; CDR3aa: CASTQRQNSPLHF
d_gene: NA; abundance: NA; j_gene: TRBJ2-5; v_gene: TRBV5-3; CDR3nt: TGTGCCAGAGGCGCTCAGGGGCCCGAGGAAGAGACCCAGTACTTC; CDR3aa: CARGAQGPEEETQYF
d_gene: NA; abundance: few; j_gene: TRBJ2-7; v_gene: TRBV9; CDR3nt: TGTGCCAGCAGCGTAGTAAACTCGGGGAGTGTCCACGAGCAGTACTTC; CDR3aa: CASSVVNSGSVHEQYF
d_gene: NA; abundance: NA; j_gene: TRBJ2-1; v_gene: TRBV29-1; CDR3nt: TGCAGCGTGCCGCCCGCGGAGGGCTACAATGAGCAGTTCTTC; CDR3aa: CSVPPAEGYNEQFF
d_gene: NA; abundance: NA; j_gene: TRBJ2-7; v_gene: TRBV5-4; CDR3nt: TGTGCCAGCAGCTTTCGTCAGGGTTTATACGAGCAGTACTTC; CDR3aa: CASSFRQGLYEQYF
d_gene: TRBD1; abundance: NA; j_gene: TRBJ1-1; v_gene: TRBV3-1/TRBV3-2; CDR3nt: TGTGCCAGCAGCCAATTCTCGGGACAGGGAACCGAAGCTTTCTTT; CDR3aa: CASSQFSGQGTEAFF
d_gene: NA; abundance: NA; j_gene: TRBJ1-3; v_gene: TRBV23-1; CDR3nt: TGCGCCAGCAGTGATGACGGACTCTCTGGAAACACCATATATTTT; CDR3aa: CASSDDGLSGNTIYF
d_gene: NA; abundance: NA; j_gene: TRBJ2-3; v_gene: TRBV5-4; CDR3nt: TGTGCCAGCAGCTCCGTCACAGATACGCAGTATTTT; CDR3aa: CASSSVTDTQYF
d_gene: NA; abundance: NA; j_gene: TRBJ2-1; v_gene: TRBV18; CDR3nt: TGTGCCAGCTCACCACCGGGGGCTAGTCGGCCCTACAATGAGCAGTTCTTC; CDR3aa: CASSPPGASRPYNEQFF
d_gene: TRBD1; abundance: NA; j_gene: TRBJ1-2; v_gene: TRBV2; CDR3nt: TGTGCCAGCAGTGGGGGACAGGGCTTCCGCTATGGCTACACCTTC; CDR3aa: CASSGGQGFRYGYTF
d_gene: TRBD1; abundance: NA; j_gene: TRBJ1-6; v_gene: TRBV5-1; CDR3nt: TGCGCCAGCAGCTTAGAAACAGGGGCTTCACCCCTCCACTTT; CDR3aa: CASSLETGASPLHF
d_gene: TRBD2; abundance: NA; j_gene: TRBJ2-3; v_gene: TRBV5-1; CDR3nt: TGCGCCAGCAGCCCGGGACTAGCGGGGGGCACAGATACGCAGTATTTT; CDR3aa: CASSPGLAGGTDTQYF
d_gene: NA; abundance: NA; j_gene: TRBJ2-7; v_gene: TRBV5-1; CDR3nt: TGCGCCAGCAGCTTGAGGGGGTACGCCTCCGAGCAGTACTTC; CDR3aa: CASSLRGYASEQYF
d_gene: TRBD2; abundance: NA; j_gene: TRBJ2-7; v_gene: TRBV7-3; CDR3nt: TGTGCCAGCAGCGCCAGCGGGAGGACCGACGAGCAGTACTTC; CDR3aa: CASSASGRTDEQYF
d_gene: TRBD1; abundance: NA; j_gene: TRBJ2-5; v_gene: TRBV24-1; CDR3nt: TGTGCCACCAGTGATCCAGGGGGTCGTCAAGAGACCCAGTACTTC; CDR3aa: CATSDPGGRQETQYF
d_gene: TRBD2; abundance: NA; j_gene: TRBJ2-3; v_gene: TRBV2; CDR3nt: TGTGCCAGCAGCGAGCTAGCGGGAGGGGTAGATACGCAGTATTTT; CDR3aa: CASSELAGGVDTQYF
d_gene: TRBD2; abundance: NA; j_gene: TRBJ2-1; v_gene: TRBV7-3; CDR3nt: TGTGCCAGCAGCTTCTCTCTAGCGGGAGTAGGTGAGCAGTTCTTC; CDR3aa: CASSFSLAGVGEQFF
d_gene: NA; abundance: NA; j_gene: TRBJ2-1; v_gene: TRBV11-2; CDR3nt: TGTGCCAGCAGCTTAGGTGATAGTAACTACAATGAGCAGTTCTTC; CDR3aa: CASSLGDSNYNEQFF
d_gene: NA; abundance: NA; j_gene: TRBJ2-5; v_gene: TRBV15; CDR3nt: TGTGCCACCAGCATTAGCGTAGCCCAGTACTTC; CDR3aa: CATSISVAQYF
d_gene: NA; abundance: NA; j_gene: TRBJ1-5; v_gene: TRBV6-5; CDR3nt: TGTGCCAGCAGCCCCCCGGGCAATCAGCCCCAGCATTTT; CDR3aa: CASSPPGNQPQHF
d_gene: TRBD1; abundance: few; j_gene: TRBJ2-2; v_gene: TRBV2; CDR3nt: TGTGCCACCGGACAGGGGAACACCGGGGAGCTGTTTTTT; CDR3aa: CATGQGNTGELFF
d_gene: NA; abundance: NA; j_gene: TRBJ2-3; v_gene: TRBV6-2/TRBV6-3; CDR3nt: TGTGCCAGCAGTCGCCGGGACTTCACAGATACGCAGTATTTT; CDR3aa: CASSRRDFTDTQYF
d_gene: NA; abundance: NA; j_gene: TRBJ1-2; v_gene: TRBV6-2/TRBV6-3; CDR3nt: TGTGCCAGCAGTCAGGTGCACTCTGGCTACACCTTC; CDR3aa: CASSQVHSGYTF
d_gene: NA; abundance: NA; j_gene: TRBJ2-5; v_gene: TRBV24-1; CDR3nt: TGTGCCACCAGTGAGGCAGGGGGGCGAGAGACCCAGTACTTC; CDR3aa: CATSEAGGRETQYF
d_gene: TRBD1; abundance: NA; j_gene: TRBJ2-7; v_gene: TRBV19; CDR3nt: TGTGCCAGTACCTCAGGGGGCGAGCAGTACTTC; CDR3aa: CASTSGGEQYF
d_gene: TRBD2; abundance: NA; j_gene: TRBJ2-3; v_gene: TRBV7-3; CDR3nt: TGTGCCAGCAGCTTGTTAGCGGGAGCGGTAGATACGCAGTATTTT; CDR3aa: CASSLLAGAVDTQYF
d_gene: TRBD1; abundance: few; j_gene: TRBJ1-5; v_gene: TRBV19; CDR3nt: TGTGCCAGTAGGGGAGACAGGGTTTGGCAGCCCCAGCATTTT; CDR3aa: CASRGDRVWQPQHF
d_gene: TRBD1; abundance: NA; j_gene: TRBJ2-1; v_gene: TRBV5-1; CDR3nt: TGCGCCAGCAGGTCAGGGGGCAATGAGCAGTTCTTC; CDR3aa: CASRSGGNEQFF
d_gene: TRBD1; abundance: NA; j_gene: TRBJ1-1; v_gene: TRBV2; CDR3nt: TGTGCCAGCACTACTAGGACAGGGAGTCGGACTGAAGCTTTCTTT; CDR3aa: CASTTRTGSRTEAFF
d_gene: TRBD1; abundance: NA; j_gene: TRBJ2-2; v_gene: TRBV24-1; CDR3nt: TGTGCCACCAGTGATTACAGGGGTGCAGGGGAGCTGTTTTTT; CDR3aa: CATSDYRGAGELFF
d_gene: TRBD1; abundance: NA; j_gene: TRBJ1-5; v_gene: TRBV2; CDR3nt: TGTGCCAGCAGAGGGGGACAGGGCAATCAGCCCCAGCATTTT; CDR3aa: CASRGGQGNQPQHF
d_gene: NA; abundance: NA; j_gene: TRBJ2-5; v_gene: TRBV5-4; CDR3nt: TGTGCCAGCAGCTTGGCGTCCAGGGAAGAGACCCAGTACTTC; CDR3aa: CASSLASREETQYF